The TCR beta chain under discussion was sequenced for a study of graft-versus-host responses after intestinal transplantation. Repertoires were generated with immunoSEQ multiplex PCR, while TCRdb's copy carries only in-frame clones and drops some. The data contain about 100,000 clones, 90% to 95% of them seen just once; the ten biggest clones take up about 6.3%. In regard to this clone: Its target is unknown.

The length of the CDR3 is 13 residues. Deletions cut 3 bases from V and 3 bases from J, with 7 bases between. In germline, CDR1 is MNHEY, CDR2 SMNVEV (reference sequence). This clonotype was obtained from a human donor who received an intestinal transplant. The J gene is TRBJ2-3, the V gene TRBV27; no clear D gene. Sequencing was performed on unstimulated CD8+ T cells sorted from spleen or lymph node cells, taken before intestinal transplant. The CDR3 here is CASSFMSTDTQYF. CDR3 DNA: TGTGCCAGCAGTTTTATGAGTACAGATACGCAGTATTTT.